This T cell receptor (beta chain) was identified during a study of blood T cell repertoires in COVID-19. Under the authors' procedure: Amplification from reference gene primers served as the basis for estimated nucleated cell counts. Generated by immunoSEQ multiplex PCR, the TCRdb table keeps only in-frame clones and is missing some. V, J and clone size were drawn from that table, and D and trimming were deduced from the DNA. Among fewer than 200,000 clones listed, approximately 85% were seen once. Germline values: CDR1 SEHNR, CDR2 FQNEAQ (reference sequence). CDR3 length: 12 residues. V was clipped by 3 bases and J by 5 bases, with 8 bases between them.

V is TRBV7-9 and J is TRBJ2-7, with unresolved D. Sequencing was done on a sample of peripheral blood. The TCR sequence derives from a woman aged 55-75 years with acute or convalescent COVID-19. Here the CDR3 reads CASSFSVHEQYF. CDR3 nucleotides: TGTGCCAGCAGCTTTAGTGTCCACGAGCAGTACTTC.